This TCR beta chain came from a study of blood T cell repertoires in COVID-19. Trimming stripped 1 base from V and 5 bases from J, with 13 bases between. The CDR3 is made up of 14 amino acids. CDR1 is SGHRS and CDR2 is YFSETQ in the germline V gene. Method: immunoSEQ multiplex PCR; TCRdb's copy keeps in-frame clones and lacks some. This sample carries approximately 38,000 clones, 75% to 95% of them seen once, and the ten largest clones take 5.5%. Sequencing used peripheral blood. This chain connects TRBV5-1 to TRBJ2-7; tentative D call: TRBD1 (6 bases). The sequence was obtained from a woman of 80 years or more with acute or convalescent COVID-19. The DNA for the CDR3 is TGCGCCAGCAGCTTGAGAGGAACAGGGAACGAGCAGTACTTC. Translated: CASSLRGTGNEQYF.